This TCR beta chain derives from a study of CXCR3-negative and CXCR3-positive naive CD8 T cells. Study-wide points: CXCR3 expression dropped partially after cryopreservation, and most assays relied on fresh PBMCs. Whereas memory cells differed, naive CXCR3-negative and CXCR3-positive cells shared similar TRBV-TRBJ usage. Relative to CXCR3-negative naive cells, CXCR3-positive naive cells had more hydrophobic TRB CDR3s. Each naive subset displayed comparably high diversity, whereas memory CD8+ cells displayed much lower diversity.

This CDR3 has 18 residues. Germline CDR1 reads SGHVS; CDR2 reads FNYEAQ. Preparation of TRB cDNA libraries relied on 5' RACE carrying UMI labels. TCRdb re-called the 5' RACE reads; every CDR3 protein appears as one record, without DNA. Across roughly 50,000 distinct CDR3 sequences, the top ten clones capture approximately 0.52% of the sample. To note about this clonotype: No antigen is known for it.

The specimen sequenced was naive CXCR3+ CD8+ T cells from blood. As to subset: CD45RO-CCR7+CD27+CD95- naive CD8+ T cells expressing CXCR3 (TNR3+). The J gene is TRBJ2-1, the V gene TRBV7-6; TCRdb picks TRBD1, but there is no DNA to check that call. This clonotype was obtained from a human donor in good health. Some clones in this sample may be carry-over from other donors' samples. The CDR3 loop reads CASSLAHRGFVADNEQFF.